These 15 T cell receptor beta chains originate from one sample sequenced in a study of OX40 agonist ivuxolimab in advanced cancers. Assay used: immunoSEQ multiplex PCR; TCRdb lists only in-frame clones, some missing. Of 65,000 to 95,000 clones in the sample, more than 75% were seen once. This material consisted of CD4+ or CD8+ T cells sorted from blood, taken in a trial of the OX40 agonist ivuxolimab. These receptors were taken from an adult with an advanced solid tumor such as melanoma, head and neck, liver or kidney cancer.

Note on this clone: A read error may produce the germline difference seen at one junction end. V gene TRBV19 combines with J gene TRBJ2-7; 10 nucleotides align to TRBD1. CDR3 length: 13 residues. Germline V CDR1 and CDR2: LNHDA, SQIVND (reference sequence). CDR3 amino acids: CASSDRDRGLRRF. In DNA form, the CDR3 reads TGTGCCAGTAGTGATCGGGACAGGGGCCTACGCCGCTTC.

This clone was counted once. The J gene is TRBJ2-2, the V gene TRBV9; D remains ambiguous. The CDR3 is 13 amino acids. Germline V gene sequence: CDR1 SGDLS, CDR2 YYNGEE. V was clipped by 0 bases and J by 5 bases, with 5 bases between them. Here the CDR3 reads CASSVVGTGELFF. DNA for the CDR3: TGTGCCAGCAGCGTAGTGGGGACCGGGGAGCTGTTTTTT.

The DNA of the CDR3 is TGTGCCAGCAGCTTAGCAGCGGGGGTGGGCACAGATACGCAGTATTTT. It yields the protein CASSLAAGVGTDTQYF. The chain employs TRBV7-9 and TRBJ2-3, with 8 bases lining up with TRBD2. Germline-derived CDR1 and CDR2 are SEHNR and FQNEAQ (reference sequence). This CDR3 is 16 amino acids long. The V and J ends lost 0 bases and 1 base, in that order; junction bases with no gene match: 3.

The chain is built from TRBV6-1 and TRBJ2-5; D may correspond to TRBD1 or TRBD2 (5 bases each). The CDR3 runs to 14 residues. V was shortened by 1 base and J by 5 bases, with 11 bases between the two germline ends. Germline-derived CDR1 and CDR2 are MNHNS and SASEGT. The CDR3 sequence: CASSEGGPRETQYF. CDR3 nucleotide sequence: TGTGCCAGCAGTGAAGGGGGACCTAGGGAGACCCAGTACTTC.

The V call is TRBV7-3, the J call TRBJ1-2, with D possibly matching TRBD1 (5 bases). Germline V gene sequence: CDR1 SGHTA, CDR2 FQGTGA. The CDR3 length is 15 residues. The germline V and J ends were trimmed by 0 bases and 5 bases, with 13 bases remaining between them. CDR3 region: CASSLTGTRGYGYTF. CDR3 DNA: TGTGCCAGCAGCTTAACAGGGACCCGTGGGTATGGCTACACCTTC.

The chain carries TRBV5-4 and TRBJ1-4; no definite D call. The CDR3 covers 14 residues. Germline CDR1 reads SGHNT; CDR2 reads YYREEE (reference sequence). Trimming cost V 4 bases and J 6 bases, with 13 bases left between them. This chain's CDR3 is CASSPGRRHEKLFF. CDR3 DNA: TGTGCCAGCAGCCCTGGACGGAGACATGAAAAACTGTTTTTT.

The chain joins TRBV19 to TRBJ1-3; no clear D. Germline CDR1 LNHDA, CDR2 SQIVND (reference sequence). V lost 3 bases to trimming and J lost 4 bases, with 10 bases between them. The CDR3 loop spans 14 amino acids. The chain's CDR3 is CASSIPPGGNTIYF. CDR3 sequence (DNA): TGTGCCAGTAGTATCCCCCCGGGCGGAAACACCATATATTTT.

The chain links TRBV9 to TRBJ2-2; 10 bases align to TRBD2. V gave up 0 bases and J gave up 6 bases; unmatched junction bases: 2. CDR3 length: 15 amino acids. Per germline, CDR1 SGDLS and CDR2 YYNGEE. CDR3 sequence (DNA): TGTGCCAGCAGCGTAGGGCTAGCGGGGGCCGGGGAGCTGTTTTTT. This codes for CASSVGLAGAGELFF.

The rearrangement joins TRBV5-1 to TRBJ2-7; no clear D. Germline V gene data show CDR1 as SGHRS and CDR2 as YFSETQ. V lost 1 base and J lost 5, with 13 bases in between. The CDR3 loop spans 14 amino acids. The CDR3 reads CASSLRAPPDEQYF. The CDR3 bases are TGCGCCAGCAGCTTGAGAGCCCCGCCGGACGAGCAGTACTTC. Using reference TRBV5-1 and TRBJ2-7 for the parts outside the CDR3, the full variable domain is KAGVTQTPRYLIKTRGQQVTLSCSPISGHRSVSWYQQTPGQGLQFLFEYFSETQRNKGNFPGRFSGRQFSNSRSEMNVSTLELGDSALYLCASSLRAPPDEQYFGPGTRLTVT.

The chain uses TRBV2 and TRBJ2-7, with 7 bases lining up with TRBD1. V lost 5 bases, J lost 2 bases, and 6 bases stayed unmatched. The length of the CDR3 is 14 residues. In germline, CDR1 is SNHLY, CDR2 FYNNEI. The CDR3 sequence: CASSSRQGAYEQYF. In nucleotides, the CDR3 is TGTGCCAGCAGTTCCCGGCAGGGGGCCTACGAGCAGTACTTC.

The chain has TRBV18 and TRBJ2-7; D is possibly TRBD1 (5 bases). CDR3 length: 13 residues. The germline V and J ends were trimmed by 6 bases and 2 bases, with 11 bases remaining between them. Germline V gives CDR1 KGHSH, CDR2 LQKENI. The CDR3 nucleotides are TGTGCCAGCTCCGTCGACAGTACCTACGAGCAGTACTTC. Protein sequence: CASSVDSTYEQYF.

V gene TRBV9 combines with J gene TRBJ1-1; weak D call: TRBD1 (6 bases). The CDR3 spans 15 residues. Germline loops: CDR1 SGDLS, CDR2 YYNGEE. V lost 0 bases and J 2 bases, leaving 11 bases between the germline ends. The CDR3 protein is CASSVGWGANTEAFF. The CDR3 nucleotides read TGTGCCAGCAGCGTAGGGTGGGGGGCTAACACTGAAGCTTTCTTT.

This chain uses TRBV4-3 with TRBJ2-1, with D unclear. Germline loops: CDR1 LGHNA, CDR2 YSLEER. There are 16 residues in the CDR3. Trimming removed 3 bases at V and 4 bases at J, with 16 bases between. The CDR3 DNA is TGCGCCAGCAGCCAGTCCCTCCTGCGTCCGTACAATGAGCAGTTCTTC. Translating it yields CASSQSLLRPYNEQFF.

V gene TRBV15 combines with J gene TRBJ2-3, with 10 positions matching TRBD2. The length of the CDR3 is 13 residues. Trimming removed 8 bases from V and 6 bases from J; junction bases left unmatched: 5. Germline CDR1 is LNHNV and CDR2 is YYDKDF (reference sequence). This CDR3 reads CATAPGLADTQYF. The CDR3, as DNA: TGTGCCACCGCCCCGGGACTAGCGGATACGCAGTATTTT.

CDR3 DNA sequence: TGCGCCAGCAGCTTCGGGGACAGGGACCTCTATGGCTACACCTTC. Translated: CASSFGDRDLYGYTF. This chain joins TRBV5-1 and TRBJ1-2; 9 bases agree with TRBD1. Unmatched junction bases numbered 6, after V lost 2 bases and J lost 4 bases. The CDR3 spans 15 residues. Germline V gene data show CDR1 as SGHRS and CDR2 as YFSETQ.